This is a list of T cell receptor beta chains from one sample in a study of blood T cell repertoires in COVID-19. Generated by immunoSEQ multiplex PCR, the TCRdb table keeps only in-frame clones and is missing some. The sample has 130,000 to 150,000 clones, 85% to 90% seen once. The material sequenced was peripheral blood. All receptors derive from a man aged 18 to 35 with COVID-19, enrolled during active disease. Each CDR3 is given with its conserved first and last residue. A D gene is named only where the DNA matches it firmly. Some rows have no size entry. The others give once, few or many, or a class for an expanded clone.

j_gene	v_gene	abundance	d_gene	CDR3aa	CDR3nt
TRBJ1-3	TRBV28	-	-	CASWLGGWGNTIYF	TGTGCCAGCTGGTTAGGAGGGTGGGGAAACACCATATATTTT
TRBJ1-6	TRBV6-6	-	TRBD1	CASSYAGQGGSPLHF	TGTGCCAGCAGTTACGCAGGACAGGGAGGTTCACCCCTCCACTTT
TRBJ2-5	TRBV7-6	-	TRBD1	CASSVRDRKAETQYF	TGTGCCAGCAGCGTCCGGGACAGGAAGGCAGAGACCCAGTACTTC
TRBJ2-3	TRBV6-2/TRBV6-3	-	-	CASSLGRGGADTQYF	TGTGCCAGCAGTTTGGGACGGGGAGGAGCAGATACGCAGTATTTT
TRBJ2-1	TRBV24-1	-	-	CATSDLAGSSYNEQFF	TGTGCCACCAGTGATTTGGCGGGAAGCTCCTACAATGAGCAGTTCTTC
TRBJ2-5	TRBV3-1/TRBV3-2	-	-	CASSQDGETQYF	TGTGCCAGCAGCCAAGACGGGGAGACCCAGTACTTC
TRBJ1-4	TRBV18	-	-	CASSPRTGREKLFF	TGTGCCAGCTCACCACGAACAGGTCGGGAAAAACTGTTTTTT
TRBJ2-7	TRBV6-2/TRBV6-3	-	TRBD2	CASSIAGGVSEQYF	TGTGCCAGCAGTATAGCGGGAGGTGTCTCCGAGCAGTACTTC
TRBJ2-5	TRBV14	-	TRBD2	CASSQDFRTSGKETQYF	TGTGCCAGCAGCCAAGATTTCCGGACTAGCGGGAAGGAGACCCAGTACTTC
TRBJ1-1	TRBV5-6	-	-	CASSSPGLLLQNTEAFF	TGTGCCAGCAGCTCCCCGGGTCTACTACTTCAGAACACTGAAGCTTTCTTT
TRBJ2-1	TRBV28	-	-	CASSSRANEQFF	TGTGCCAGCAGCTCCAGGGCCAATGAGCAGTTCTTC
TRBJ1-1	TRBV18	-	TRBD1	CASSQGATEAFF	TGTGCCAGCTCGCAGGGGGCCACTGAAGCTTTCTTT
TRBJ2-7	TRBV9	-	TRBD2	CASSPVAGSLEQYF	TGTGCCAGCAGCCCCGTAGCGGGAAGCCTAGAGCAGTACTTC
TRBJ2-7	TRBV27	-	TRBD2	CASSLRPSGSYEQYF	TGTGCCAGCAGTTTAAGGCCTAGCGGGAGTTACGAGCAGTACTTC
TRBJ2-1	TRBV12-5	-	-	CASGLVLPSRNEQFF	TGTGCTAGTGGTTTGGTACTGCCTAGCCGGAATGAGCAGTTCTTC
TRBJ1-1	TRBV10-3	-	TRBD1	CAIRPGQGLNTEAFF	TGTGCCATCAGGCCGGGACAGGGTCTGAACACTGAAGCTTTCTTT
TRBJ2-5	TRBV9	-	-	CASSVEQGAETQYF	TGTGCCAGCAGCGTAGAACAGGGAGCAGAGACCCAGTACTTC
TRBJ2-3	TRBV5-5	-	-	CASSTRPEVDTQYF	TGTGCCAGCAGCACACGACCGGAGGTTGATACGCAGTATTTT
TRBJ2-1	TRBV2	-	TRBD2	CASRGTSGRTEQFF	TGTGCCAGCAGGGGGACTAGCGGGAGAACGGAGCAGTTCTTC
TRBJ2-2	TRBV29-1	-	-	CSVQAGFTGELFF	TGCAGCGTTCAGGCAGGGTTCACCGGGGAGCTGTTTTTT
TRBJ1-2	TRBV30	-	-	CAWSRTDPRGYTF	TGTGCCTGGTCCAGGACAGACCCACGAGGCTACACCTTC
TRBJ2-5	TRBV28	-	-	CASKQSQVQETQYF	TGTGCCAGCAAGCAATCCCAGGTTCAAGAGACCCAGTACTTC
TRBJ2-7	TRBV7-3	-	-	CASSLRDTGPYEQYF	TGTGCCAGCAGCCTCCGGGACACCGGCCCTTACGAGCAGTACTTC
TRBJ2-1	TRBV28	-	TRBD2	CASYTGGRSYNEQFF	TGTGCCAGCTATACCGGCGGGAGGTCTTACAATGAGCAGTTCTTC
TRBJ2-5	TRBV27	-	TRBD1	CASSRQGVETQYF	TGTGCCAGCAGTCGACAGGGGGTGGAGACCCAGTACTTC
TRBJ2-1	TRBV5-1	-	-	CASSITSEQFF	TGCGCCAGCAGCATTACTAGTGAGCAGTTCTTC
TRBJ2-2	TRBV9	few	-	CASSVSGSGYTGELFF	TGTGCCAGCAGCGTAAGCGGGTCAGGGTATACCGGGGAGCTGTTTTTT
TRBJ2-7	TRBV28	once	-	CASRRGGESRSYEQYF	TGTGCCAGCCGACGAGGAGGAGAATCTCGCTCCTACGAGCAGTACTTC
TRBJ2-3	TRBV9	-	TRBD1	CASQRGQGFTDTQYF	TGTGCCAGCCAGAGGGGACAGGGATTCACAGATACGCAGTATTTT
TRBJ1-2	TRBV2	-	TRBD1	CASSAGTATSGYGYTF	TGTGCCAGCAGTGCTGGGACAGCCACCTCAGGTTATGGCTACACCTTC
TRBJ2-7	TRBV18	-	-	CASSPGGYEQYF	TGTGCCAGCTCACCGGGGGGCTACGAGCAGTACTTC
TRBJ2-7	TRBV9	-	-	CASSGGLSSYEQYF	TGTGCCAGCAGTGGAGGCCTAAGCTCCTACGAGCAGTACTTC
TRBJ1-6	TRBV6-5	-	TRBD1	CASRGGRNSPLHF	TGTGCCAGCAGAGGGGGCCGTAATTCACCCCTCCACTTT
TRBJ2-1	TRBV27	once	TRBD2	CASSLTGGRNNEQFF	TGTGCCAGCAGTTTAACTGGCGGGAGGAACAATGAGCAGTTCTTC
TRBJ2-1	TRBV28	-	-	CASRLETGQYNEQFF	TGTGCCAGCAGGCTCGAAACCGGACAGTACAATGAGCAGTTCTTC
TRBJ2-1	TRBV9	-	-	CASSVDVGSEQFF	TGTGCCAGCAGCGTAGATGTGGGGAGTGAGCAGTTCTTC
TRBJ1-1	TRBV30	-	-	CAWSVGAGPFETEAFF	TGTGCCTGGAGTGTAGGGGCAGGCCCGTTTGAGACTGAAGCTTTCTTT
TRBJ2-7	TRBV21-1	-	-	CASSAGSYEQYF	TGTGCCAGCAGCGCGGGATCCTACGAGCAGTACTTC
TRBJ2-7	TRBV7-9	-	TRBD1	CASSAGQGEKAEQYF	TGTGCCAGCAGCGCCGGACAGGGGGAGAAAGCGGAGCAGTACTTC
TRBJ2-5	TRBV7-2	-	-	CASSLGVRGETQYF	TGTGCCAGCAGCTTAGGTGTCAGGGGAGAGACCCAGTACTTC
TRBJ1-1	TRBV6-5	-	-	CASHWTPASTEAFF	TGTGCCAGCCACTGGACTCCCGCCAGCACTGAAGCTTTCTTT
TRBJ2-1	TRBV5-4	-	TRBD2	CASSGGTGGTSGRSNEQFF	TGTGCCAGCAGCGGCGGGACGGGAGGGACTAGCGGGAGGTCCAATGAGCAGTTCTTC
TRBJ1-2	TRBV6-6	medium-sized	-	CASDHRDTRIHYGYTF	TGTGCCAGCGATCACCGGGACACTAGGATTCACTATGGCTACACCTTC
TRBJ1-3	TRBV28	-	TRBD1	CASSLWGRQGGGNTIYF	TGTGCCAGCAGTTTATGGGGTCGACAGGGGGGCGGAAACACCATATATTTT
TRBJ2-7	TRBV7-8	-	TRBD2	CASSSYPLAGGYYEQYF	TGTGCCAGCAGCTCTTACCCACTAGCGGGAGGCTACTACGAGCAGTACTTC
TRBJ2-5	TRBV18	-	-	CASSPMQQETQYF	TGTGCCAGCTCACCGATGCAGCAAGAGACCCAGTACTTC
TRBJ2-7	TRBV6-5	-	TRBD2	CASSYSRSGRSYEQYF	TGTGCCAGCAGTTACTCCAGGAGCGGGAGATCCTACGAGCAGTACTTC
TRBJ2-1	TRBV29-1	-	-	CSVEASPGNNEQFF	TGCAGCGTTGAAGCAAGCCCGGGGAACAATGAGCAGTTCTTC
TRBJ2-3	TRBV18	-	-	CASSPLGQPPDTQYF	TGTGCCAGCTCACCCCTAGGACAGCCTCCAGATACGCAGTATTTT
TRBJ2-2	TRBV6-4	-	-	CASSEENTGELFF	TGTGCCAGCAGCGAGGAAAACACCGGGGAGCTGTTTTTT
TRBJ2-2	TRBV5-6	-	TRBD2	CASSFGLAGVKNTGELFF	TGTGCCAGCAGCTTTGGGCTAGCGGGAGTTAAGAACACCGGGGAGCTGTTTTTT
TRBJ1-1	TRBV9	-	TRBD1	CASSVAPGGSTEAFF	TGTGCCAGCAGCGTAGCGCCAGGGGGGAGCACTGAAGCTTTCTTT